This T cell receptor beta chain was observed in a study of blood T cell repertoires in COVID-19. Across the whole study: Collection of acute and convalescent COVID-19 samples took place in the United States, Italy and Spain. In each case, the material was cDNA or gDNA derived from T cells, B-cell-depleted T cells, or PBMCs.

Sequenced by immunoSEQ multiplex PCR; TCRdb stores in-frame clones only, minus some. In the table there are 350,000 to 500,000 clones, around 90% of which are singletons. This CDR3 spans 15 amino acids. CDR1 and CDR2 (germline): SGHDT, YYEEEE. V was pared by 2 bases and J by 5 bases, with 15 bases between. The chain recombines TRBV5-6 with TRBJ2-3; tentative D call: TRBD2 (6 bases). Material: peripheral blood. This receptor was obtained from a man aged 18 to 29 with COVID-19, enrolled during active disease. CDR3 nucleotides: TGTGCCAGCAGCTTTGGGGCGGGAAGTCAAGATACGCAGTATTTT. Amino acid sequence: CASSFGAGSQDTQYF.